Listed here are 27 T cell receptor beta chains from one sample, sequenced in a study of regulatory T cells in long-lasting Graves disease (dated by TCRdb to 2020 to 2022). What the time point label conveys for this sample: newly diagnosed GD, antithyroid drugs for less than 3 months. For both TCR sequencing and RNA sequencing, RNA was extracted from PBMCs in TRIzol. Library construction relied on multiplex PCR. Sequencing used an Illumina HiSeq 4000. To build TCR beta libraries, CDR3 regions were amplified by Arm-PCR using iRepertoire HTBI primers. Clones were called with MiXCR by TCRdb after fastp trimmed the public reads at Q25, and only in-frame beta chains were retained. Every CDR3 protein is listed once, alongside the most common genes and DNA of its rows. The sample table holds 400,000 to 450,000 distinct CDR3 sequences, of which around 17% were seen once. The biggest ten clones account for around 10% of the sample.

These records were also assigned to another study, of T cells in Graves' hyperthyroidism and ophthalmopathy.

The material was peripheral blood mononuclear cells (PBMCs), obtained at new diagnosis, from a patient treated with antithyroid drugs. The receptor source for this set is a woman in her thirties with Graves disease. Donor details come from another sample of the same person, matched by shared clones.

This clonotype has only a few counts. The chain uses TRBV7-9 and TRBJ1-1; TRBD1 matches 7 bases. Losses at the gene ends were 0 bases for V and 4 bases for J; bases not matched to a gene: 8. The CDR3 sequence is 16 residues long. From germline, CDR1 is SEHNR and CDR2 FQNEAQ (reference sequence). CDR3 protein: CASSLALGQALTEAFF. The CDR3 DNA is TGTGCCAGCAGCTTAGCGCTTGGACAGGCCCTCACTGAAGCTTTCTTT.

This clonotype was seen repeatedly, ten times or more. V usage is TRBV7-2 and J usage is TRBJ1-1; maybe TRBD1 (5 bases). Trimming removed 2 bases at V and 5 bases at J, with 18 bases between. This CDR3 is 16 amino acids long. Germline V gene lookup returns CDR1 SGHTA and CDR2 FQGNSA. CDR3 nucleotides: TGTGCCAGCAGCTTACAGGGATACGGGGCAAGGACTGAAGCTTTCTTT. Encoded protein: CASSLQGYGARTEAFF.

The chain carries TRBV5-1 and TRBJ2-6; TRBD1 is a possible D gene (6 bases). The V gene's germline CDR1 is SGHRS and CDR2 YFSETQ. V dropped 7 bases and J dropped 3 bases, with 20 bases sitting between them. This CDR3 has 17 residues. The CDR3 spells CASSLQGLGSGANVLTF. The CDR3 DNA reads TGCGCCAGCTCACTACAGGGCCTTGGTAGTGGGGCCAACGTCCTGACTTTC.

The rearrangement uses TRBV7-8 and TRBJ2-1; TRBD2 matches 7 bases. Germline CDR1 reads SGHVS; CDR2 reads FQNEAQ. The CDR3 sequence is 15 residues long. V shed 8 bases and J 0 bases; nucleotides not matched to a gene: 7. The CDR3 spells CASELALSSYNEQFF. CDR3 DNA sequence: TGTGCCAGCGAACTAGCGTTGAGCTCCTACAATGAGCAGTTCTTC.

This clonotype was recorded at least ten times. The CDR3 loop reads CAGGSAHSKNTEAFF. In nucleotides, the CDR3 is TGTGCCGGTGGTTCGGCCCATAGCAAGAACACTGAAGCTTTCTTT. This sequence joins TRBV28 and TRBJ1-1; D is uncertain. This CDR3 is 15 amino acids long. V shed 11 bases and J shed 1 base, with 20 bases lying between them. Germline CDR1 MDHEN, CDR2 SYDVKM.

This clonotype was seen more than once but under ten times. Sequence at one end of the junction differs from germline and may be a read error. This chain uses TRBV19 with TRBJ2-1; 11 bases are a match to TRBD2. Germline loops: CDR1 LNHDA, CDR2 SQIVND (reference sequence). The CDR3 totals 12 residues. The CDR3 DNA sequence: TGTGCCAGTAGTCCCACTAGCGGGAGCGGGATCTTC. This encodes CASSPTSGSGIF.

This clonotype was seen a few times. The chain recombines TRBV20-1 with TRBJ2-2, with D tentatively TRBD2 (6 bases). This CDR3 region has 13 residues. In germline, CDR1 is DFQATT, CDR2 SNEGSKA (reference sequence). V was cut by 0 bases and J by 7 bases, with 9 bases left in between. Here the CDR3 DNA reads TGCAGTGCTAGAGACCTAGCGATCGGGGAGCTGTTTTTT. Protein: CSARDLAIGELFF.

V and J are TRBV28 and TRBJ2-1; 9 nucleotides line up with TRBD1. The CDR3 has 15 amino acids. Unmatched junction bases numbered 8, after V lost 6 bases and J lost 5 bases. Germline V CDR1 and CDR2: MDHEN, SYDVKM. CDR3: CASSFRTGANNEQFF. The CDR3 DNA reads as TGTGCCAGCAGCTTCAGGACAGGGGCGAACAATGAGCAGTTCTTC. The variable domain in full, completed from reference TRBV28 and TRBJ2-1, reads DVKVTQSSRYLVKRTGEKVFLECVQDMDHENMFWYRQDPGLGLRLIYFSYDVKMKEKGDIPEGYSVSREKKERFSLILESASTNQTSMYLCASSFRTGANNEQFFGPGTRLTVL.

In this sample, this clonotype turned up many times. The V and J genes are TRBV7-2 and TRBJ2-7; 13 nucleotides agree with TRBD2. After removal of 4 bases from V and 7 bases from J, the junction contained 16 bases not matched to a gene. The CDR3 covers 18 residues. Germline CDR1 reads SGHTA; CDR2 reads FQGNSA. The CDR3 sequence is CASSSTSGRSGLSEEQYF. The CDR3 nucleotides are TGTGCCAGCAGCTCGACTAGCGGGAGGTCCGGATTATCGGAGGAGCAGTACTTC.

This chain uses TRBV7-9 with TRBJ2-1; no reliable D call. In germline, CDR1 is SEHNR, CDR2 FQNEAQ (reference sequence). Trimming took 5 bases from V and 0 from J, leaving 14 bases between them. The CDR3 covers 16 residues. CDR3 coding DNA: TGTGCCAGCAGCACAGACCTCCTGAGCTCCTACAATGAGCAGTTCTTC. This codes for CASSTDLLSSYNEQFF.

The chain is built from TRBV15 and TRBJ2-1; 8 nucleotides agree with TRBD1. The CDR3 extends over 16 amino acids. V shed 3 bases and J 0 bases; nucleotides not matched to a gene: 4. CDR1 and CDR2 from the germline V gene are LNHNV and YYDKDF (reference sequence). The CDR3 DNA reads as TGTGCCACCAGCAGGGACAGGGATGCCTCCTACAATGAGCAGTTCTTC. Protein sequence: CATSRDRDASYNEQFF.

This clonotype was seen ten or more times. This sequence joins TRBV10-3 and TRBJ2-7; TRBD2 matches 8 bases. The CDR3 runs to 14 residues. Germline values: CDR1 ENHRY, CDR2 SYGVKD. The junction had 8 bases not matched to a gene; V was cut back by 8 bases and J by 2 bases. The CDR3 region is CAISKAGEAYEQYF. DNA of the CDR3: TGTGCCATCTCAAAAGCGGGGGAAGCCTACGAGCAGTACTTC.

This clonotype appeared a few times. One junction end disagrees with the germline gene, perhaps due to a read error. The J gene is TRBJ2-7, the V gene TRBV19; D perhaps matches TRBD2 (5 bases). The CDR3 is 15 amino acids. Germline loops: CDR1 LNHDA, CDR2 SQIVND (reference sequence). CDR3 region: CASSIVSGSSYEQCF. As DNA, the CDR3 is TGTGCCAGTAGTATAGTTTCGGGAAGCTCCTACGAGCAGTGCTTC.

Only a few counts were recorded for this clonotype. This chain's CDR3 is CASSQEYPGQGSTEAFF. As DNA, the CDR3 is TGTGCCAGCAGCCAAGAATATCCGGGACAGGGGTCCACTGAAGCTTTCTTT. The genes are TRBV3-1 and TRBJ1-1; 10 bases map to TRBD1. CDR1 is LGHDT and CDR2 is YNNKEL in the germline V gene (reference sequence). J gave up 4 bases and V 0 bases, and 8 bases lay outside the gene matches. CDR3 length: 17 residues.

The rearrangement joins TRBV20-1 to TRBJ2-7; TRBD2 matches 10 bases. Germline V lookup: CDR1 DFQATT, CDR2 SNEGSKA (reference sequence). V shed 0 bases and J 2 bases; nucleotides not matched to a gene: 4. CDR3 size: 15 residues. DNA of the CDR3: TGCAGTGCTAGAGATACTAGCGGGAATACCTACGAGCAGTACTTC. Its protein is CSARDTSGNTYEQYF.

This clonotype was picked up a small number of times. The gene calls are TRBV15 and TRBJ2-3, with 10 bases fitting TRBD1. V dropped 3 bases and J dropped 3; count of bases not matched to a gene: 3. There are 15 residues in the CDR3. Germline lookup yields CDR1 LNHNV and CDR2 YYDKDF (reference sequence). In nucleotides, the CDR3 is TGTGCCACCAGCAGGGACAGGGGGAGGACAGATACGCAGTATTTT. Its protein is CATSRDRGRTDTQYF. The full variable domain, its missing parts supplied by reference TRBV15 and TRBJ2-3, is DAMVIQNPRYQVTQFGKPVTLSCSQTLNHNVMYWYQQKSSQAPKLLFHYYDKDFNNEADTPDNFQSRRPNTSFCFLDIRSPGLGDTAMYLCATSRDRGRTDTQYFGPGTRLTVL.

In its sample, this clonotype was seen many times. The chain couples TRBV2 to TRBJ2-7; D not certain. Trimming left V 8 bases short and J 2 bases short, with 10 bases between. CDR3 length equals 12 residues. Germline-derived CDR1 and CDR2 are SNHLY and FYNNEI. The DNA of the CDR3 is TGTGCCAGCGTGGAGAAACCCTACGAGCAGTACTTC. Protein: CASVEKPYEQYF.

This clonotype was seen at least ten times. The V and J genes are TRBV12-3 or TRBV12-4 and TRBJ1-4; 7 bases agree with TRBD1. J gave up 0 bases and V 5 bases, and 9 bases lay outside the gene matches. The CDR3 runs to 17 residues. The CDR3 loop is CASSPGTESATNEKLFF. The DNA for the CDR3 is TGTGCCAGCAGTCCCGGGACAGAGTCTGCAACTAATGAAAAACTGTTTTTT.

This clonotype was counted between two and nine times. In nucleotides, the CDR3 is TGCAGCGTTGAAAAGAGGTCAGGCTATGGCTACACCTTC. Amino acid sequence: CSVEKRSGYGYTF. This chain joins TRBV29-1 and TRBJ1-2; no reliable D call. This CDR3 has 13 residues. CDR1 and CDR2 from the germline V gene are SQVTM and ANQGSEA. V was trimmed by 2 bases and J by 4 bases, leaving 11 bases between them. Variable domain in full (rest from reference TRBV29-1 and TRBJ1-2): SAVISQKPSRDICQRGTSLTIQCQVDSQVTMMFWYRQQPGQSLTLIATANQGSEATYESGFVIDKFPISRPNLTFSTLTVSNMSPEDSSIYLCSVEKRSGYGYTFGSGTRLTVV.

This clonotype has a handful of counts. This chain joins TRBV27 and TRBJ2-2; the match to TRBD1 covers 10 bases. Losses at the gene ends were 5 bases for V and 3 bases for J; bases not matched to a gene: 12. Germline V gene data show CDR1 as MNHEY and CDR2 as SMNVEV (reference sequence). CDR3 length: 18 residues. CDR3 residues: CASSGTGAIGLYTGELFF. The DNA of the CDR3 is TGTGCCAGCAGTGGGACAGGGGCAATCGGACTCTACACCGGGGAGCTGTTTTTT.

This clonotype was detected ten times or more. The V gene is TRBV6-1, the J gene TRBJ2-7; 12 bases are a match to TRBD2. V shed 8 bases, J shed 4 bases, and the junction held 6 bases outside the gene matches. This CDR3 spans 14 amino acids. Germline V gene lookup returns CDR1 MNHNS and CDR2 SASEGT. This CDR3 is CASLGLAGKYEQYF. The DNA for the CDR3 is TGTGCCAGCCTCGGACTAGCGGGGAAATACGAGCAGTACTTC.

This clonotype was counted only a few times. The rearrangement uses TRBV29-1 and TRBJ2-3; D gene uncertain. The CDR3 contains 16 residues. Germline V gene sequence: CDR1 SQVTM, CDR2 ANQGSEA. V lost 1 base and J 3 bases, leaving 17 bases between the germline ends. The CDR3 region is CSVEGDDTTTTDTQYF. DNA of the CDR3: TGCAGCGTTGAAGGTGACGACACAACCACAACAGATACGCAGTATTTT.

In its sample, this clonotype was seen many times. The V call is TRBV18, the J call TRBJ2-3; D is perhaps TRBD2 (5 bases). The CDR3 loop spans 14 amino acids. Germline V gene sequence: CDR1 KGHSH, CDR2 LQKENI. Deletions cut 6 bases from V and 4 bases from J, with 14 bases between. The CDR3 reads CASSGTRGADTQYF. DNA of the CDR3: TGTGCCAGCTCCGGAACTAGAGGCGCAGATACGCAGTATTTT.

This clonotype showed up just once. No conserved phenylalanine or tryptophan is present at the end of the CDR3, so a read error is the likely explanation. No DNA is shown, since the ends of the CDR3 on it are uncertain; the CDR3 is the one TCRdb lists. The V gene is TRBV3-1, the J gene TRBJ2-4; TRBD1 is the table's D call, not checked against the DNA. The CDR3 has 17 amino acids, counting both end residues. In germline, CDR1 is LGHDT, CDR2 YNNKEL (reference sequence). The chain's CDR3 is CASSQRRGHLRRQYFGP.

This clonotype was recorded many times. The chain combines TRBV30 with TRBJ2-3; 9 bases are shared with TRBD1. Trimming removed 5 bases from V and 1 base from J; junction bases left unmatched: 7. CDR3 size: 15 residues. The germline V gene has CDR1 GTSNPN and CDR2 SVGIG (reference sequence). The CDR3 DNA follows: TGTGCCTGGGTTAGACAGGGGGTGGGCACAGATACGCAGTATTTT. Translated: CAWVRQGVGTDTQYF.

This clonotype has at least ten counts. The rearrangement uses TRBV11-2 and TRBJ2-4; D is uncertain. Trimming pared 4 bases from V and 2 bases from J, leaving 12 bases between. Germline CDR1 is SGHAT and CDR2 is FQNNGV. The CDR3 is 15 residues long. CDR3 protein: CASSSVWRSKNIQYF. The CDR3 coding sequence is TGTGCCAGCAGCTCTGTATGGAGATCCAAAAACATTCAGTACTTC.

This clonotype was observed many times. This chain joins TRBV2 and TRBJ1-1; D not certain. Trimming took 2 bases from V and 10 from J, leaving 14 bases between them. Germline CDR1 SNHLY, CDR2 FYNNEI. The CDR3 covers 13 residues. The CDR3 coding sequence is TGTGCCAGCAGTGAATCCGGGAGCGTCATAGCTTTCTTT. This codes for CASSESGSVIAFF. Supplemented by reference TRBV2 and TRBJ1-1, the full variable domain reads EPEVTQTPSHQVTQMGQEVILRCVPISNHLYFYWYRQILGQKVEFLVSFYNNEISEKSEIFDDQFSVERPDGSNFTLKIRSTKLEDSAMYFCASSESGSVIAFFGQGTRLTVV.